This TCR beta chain was retrieved from a study of blood T cell repertoires in COVID-19. Produced via immunoSEQ multiplex PCR; TCRdb's table is partial and in-frame only. The sample has about 350,000 clones, around 87% seen once. There are 13 residues in the CDR3. The V and J ends lost 8 bases and 1 base respectively, with 9 bases between them. Germline V gives CDR1 LGHDT, CDR2 YNNKEL (reference sequence). This sequence joins TRBV3-1 (or the pseudogene TRBV3-2) and TRBJ1-5; the D is unclear. Sequenced input: peripheral blood. The sequence came from a woman aged 45-60 years with COVID-19, enrolled during active disease. The CDR3 is CASGRESNQPQHF. For the CDR3, the DNA is TGTGCCAGCGGTAGGGAGAGCAATCAGCCCCAGCATTTT.